These T cell receptor beta chains were read from a single sample in a study of siplizumab effects on memory and regulatory T cells. TCRdb keeps only in-frame clones here, not all; method: immunoSEQ multiplex PCR. The data contain 75,000 to 95,000 clones, about nine tenths of them singletons. The source material was CD4+ T cells sorted from blood. The source of these receptors is a human donor in good health. Both conserved end residues are part of each CDR3. The order of the fields is J gene, clone size, D gene, V gene, CDR3 protein, CDR3 DNA. D genes are given only for firm matches. Expanded clones are given a class, and other clones once, few, many or no size at all.

>TRBJ2-7|NA|NA|TRBV5-1
CASSGEPPYEQYF
TGCGCCAGCAGCGGAGAACCTCCCTACGAGCAGTACTTC
>TRBJ1-4|NA|TRBD1|TRBV6-6
CASSYSTGGGEKLFF
TGTGCCAGCAGTTACTCGACAGGGGGAGGGGAAAAACTGTTTTTT
>TRBJ2-6|NA|TRBD1|TRBV5-5
CASRRDRGLVGNVLTF
TGTGCCAGCAGACGGGACAGGGGTCTGGTGGGCAACGTCCTGACTTTC
>TRBJ1-2|NA|NA|TRBV2
CASSEGTYGYTF
TGTGCCAGCAGTGAAGGAACCTATGGCTACACCTTC
>TRBJ2-5|NA|TRBD1|TRBV18
CASSRQGAGETQYF
TGTGCCAGCTCACGACAGGGGGCCGGGGAGACCCAGTACTTC
>TRBJ2-3|once|NA|TRBV10-3
CAISELIMDTQYF
TGTGCCATCAGTGAGTTAATTATGGATACGCAGTATTTT
>TRBJ2-3|few|TRBD2|TRBV29-1
CSVQKASGKVDTQYF
TGCAGCGTTCAGAAGGCTAGCGGGAAGGTAGATACGCAGTATTTT
>TRBJ2-5|once|NA|TRBV10-3
CAIRGSGPQETQYF
TGTGCCATCAGGGGTAGCGGCCCCCAAGAGACCCAGTACTTC
>TRBJ2-7|once|NA|TRBV21-1
CASGRTSGKREQYF
TGTGCCAGCGGACGGACTAGCGGGAAGCGCGAGCAGTACTTC
>TRBJ2-1|NA|NA|TRBV2
CASSTQRLSSYNEQFF
TGTGCCAGCAGTACGCAGCGGTTGAGCTCCTACAATGAGCAGTTCTTC
>TRBJ1-5|NA|NA|TRBV2
CASRLRGYQPQHF
TGTGCCAGCCGACTCCGGGGGTATCAGCCCCAGCATTTT